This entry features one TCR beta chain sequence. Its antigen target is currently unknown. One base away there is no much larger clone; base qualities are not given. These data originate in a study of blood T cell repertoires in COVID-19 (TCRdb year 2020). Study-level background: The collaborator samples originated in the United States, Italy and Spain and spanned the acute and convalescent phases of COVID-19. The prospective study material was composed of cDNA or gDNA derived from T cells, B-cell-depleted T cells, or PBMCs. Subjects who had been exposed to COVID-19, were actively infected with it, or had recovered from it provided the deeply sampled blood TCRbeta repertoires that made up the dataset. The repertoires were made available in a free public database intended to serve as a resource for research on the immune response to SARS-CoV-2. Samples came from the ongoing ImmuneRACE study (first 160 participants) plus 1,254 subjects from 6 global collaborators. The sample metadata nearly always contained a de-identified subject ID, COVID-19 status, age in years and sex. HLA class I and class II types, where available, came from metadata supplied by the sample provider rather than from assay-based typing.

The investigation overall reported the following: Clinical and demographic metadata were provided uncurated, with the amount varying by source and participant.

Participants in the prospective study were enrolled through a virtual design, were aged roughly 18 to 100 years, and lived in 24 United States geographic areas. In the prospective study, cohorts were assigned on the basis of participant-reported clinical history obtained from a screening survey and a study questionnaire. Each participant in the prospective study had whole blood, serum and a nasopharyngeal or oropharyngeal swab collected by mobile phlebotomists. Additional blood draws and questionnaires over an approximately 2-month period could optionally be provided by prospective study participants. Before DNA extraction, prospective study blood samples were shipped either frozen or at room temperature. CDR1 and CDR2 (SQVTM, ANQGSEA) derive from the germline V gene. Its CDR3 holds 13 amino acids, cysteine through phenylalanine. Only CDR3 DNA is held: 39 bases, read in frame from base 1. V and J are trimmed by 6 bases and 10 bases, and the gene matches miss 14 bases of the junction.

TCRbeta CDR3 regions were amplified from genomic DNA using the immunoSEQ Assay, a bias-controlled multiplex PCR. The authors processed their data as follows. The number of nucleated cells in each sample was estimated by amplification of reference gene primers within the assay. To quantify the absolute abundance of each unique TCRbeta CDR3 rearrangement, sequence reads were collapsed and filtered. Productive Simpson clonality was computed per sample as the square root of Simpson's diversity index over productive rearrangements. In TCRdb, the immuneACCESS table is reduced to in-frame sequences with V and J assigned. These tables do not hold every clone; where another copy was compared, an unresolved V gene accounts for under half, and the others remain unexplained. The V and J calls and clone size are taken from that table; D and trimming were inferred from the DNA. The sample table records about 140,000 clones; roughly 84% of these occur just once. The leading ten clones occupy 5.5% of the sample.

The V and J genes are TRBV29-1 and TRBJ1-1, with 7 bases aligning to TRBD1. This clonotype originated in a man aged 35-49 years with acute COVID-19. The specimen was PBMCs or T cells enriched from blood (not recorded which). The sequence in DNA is TGCAGCGTCTCCTGGACAGGCGACTCTCCAGCTTTCTTT. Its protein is CSVSWTGDSPAFF.